The present T cell receptor (beta chain) was sequenced within a study of T cells in Graves' hyperthyroidism and ophthalmopathy (dated by TCRdb to the late 2010s). Context from the whole study: Peripheral blood samples were taken at the time of initial diagnosis, prior to any treatment. According to the paper, TCR Vbeta CDR3 sequencing was carried out on 120 to 150 peripheral blood samples, which came from under 50 ophthalmopathy, approximately 78 hyperthyroidism and around 17 progressor patients. After blood sampling, hyperthyroidism patients were treated with methimazole at a starting dose of 30 mg daily, and ophthalmopathy patients were treated with high-dose intravenous methylprednisolone. The 100 or so discovery patients were divided at random into training and test sets in a 7:3 ratio. To identify TCR V-J signatures that set the groups apart, the researchers used a discovery cohort of 90 to 100 patients, made up of 40 to 45 with Graves' ophthalmopathy and 57 with stable Graves' hyperthyroidism. In addition, the study compared T-cell repertoires in thyroid tissue and in blood from six Graves' hyperthyroidism patients. Prospective prediction of ophthalmopathy was tested in an independent validation cohort of fewer than 20 hyperthyroidism patients and around 16 patients who later progressed to ophthalmopathy. The paper's findings and limits, for the study overall: Ophthalmopathy was separated from stable hyperthyroidism by a 13 V-J signature model, with about 88% sensitivity and about 81% specificity obtained in cross-validation and 80%/75% obtained in testing. In validation, the model predicted progression to ophthalmopathy a median of roughly six months before onset, with approximately 68% sensitivity and roughly 77% specificity. No statistical method was used to set the sample size in advance, and investigators knew the group allocation. Most expanded thyroid clonotypes (frequency above 0.001) were also detected in blood, a finding suggesting that blood repertoires may reflect thyroid immune responses.

Graves' hyperthyroidism was defined as stable when no progression to ophthalmopathy occurred over 18 months of follow-up. The hyperthyroidism patients were between 18 and 65 years old and newly diagnosed, with a disease duration of less than 2 months. Any patient with an uncontrolled infection, another autoimmune disease, pregnancy or lactation was excluded. Diagnoses were based on clinical symptoms, serum thyroxine and TRAb, thyroid ultrasound and orbital computed tomography. PBMCs were isolated from 7.5 to 10 ml of fresh peripheral blood by Ficoll-Paque density gradient centrifugation. Total RNA was extracted with Trizol reagent, and quality was checked on an Agilent 2100 Bioanalyzer. The TCR beta CDR3 regions were amplified from RNA transcripts. The first round of RT-PCR for the TCR CDR3 was performed with the HTBI primer set and the Qiagen OneStep RT-PCR kit. Libraries were constructed in a second round of multiplex PCR, after which size selection and purification were carried out. Paired-end sequencing of the libraries was performed with 100 bp reads on an Illumina HiSeq2000. Concerning the study's data processing: SOAPnuke was used to process the raw data, removing reads that contained adapters or uncalled bases, had a mean Phred below 15, or lacked an exact match to the constant primer or identifier. High-quality paired reads were merged with COPE v1.2.5, and unique nucleotide sequences were defined as clonotypes. MiTCR v1.1 was used to align clonotypes to the IMGT TRBV, TRBD and TRBJ reference segments. Analysis was restricted to V-J combinations with a frequency above 0.0001, which covered roughly 99% of repertoires. A TCS score was defined as the ratio of F50 (clonal expansion) to E x V (chaos), with BLOSUM62-based TCRdist applied between CDR3 peptides within each V-J. Welch's t-statistics and random forest reduced roughly 530 V-J features to around 14, which were used in a naive Bayes classifier (R e1071). The raw public data were reprocessed by TCRdb itself: fastp quality trimming at Q25, MiXCR clonotype calling, in-frame beta chains only. CDR3 protein duplicates are merged, each entry listing the most common genes and DNA. The V and J calls were not made by the authors but by TCRdb's processing. This sample has 350,000 to 400,000 distinct CDR3 sequences in its table, and 15% of those were observed once. The ten largest clones capture approximately 32% of the sample.

The CDR3 runs 15 residues from the cysteine to the phenylalanine. Only the CDR3 region is kept as DNA, spanning 45 bases read in frame from base 1. CDR1 is given as SNHLY and CDR2 as FYNNEI, both from the germline V gene. The germline V end is reduced by 6 bases and the J end by 4 bases; junction bases left unmatched: 7. About this clonotype itself: Its antigen remains undetermined. Base qualities are not provided; no much larger clone lies one nucleotide away.

The origin of this receptor is a woman aged 30 to 39 with Graves' hyperthyroidism. Sample: blood. Here the chain combines TRBV2 and TRBJ2-2; 8 bases in the middle match TRBD1. This receptor has the CDR3 CASSQRTGTTGELFF. The DNA sequence is as follows: TGTGCCAGCAGCCAACGGACAGGGACCACCGGGGAGCTGTTTTTT.